This TCR beta chain stems from a study of cytomegalovirus exposure and HLA in healthy donors. Turning to the study itself: Earlier, 150 million to 200 million T cells were analyzed, and 117 million unique TCR beta sequences were found among them.

In the PCR, 60 Vbeta and 13 Jbeta primers were used. Sequencing used immunoSEQ multiplex PCR; TCRdb keeps in-frame clones, though not all of them. Among over 150,000 clones, about 80% were seen once, and the ten largest hold roughly 9%. To note about this clone: Its antigen is not identified.

Trimming took 3 bases from V and 4 from J; bases not matched to a gene: 2. This CDR3 has 15 residues. Germline V gene lookup returns CDR1 SEHNR and CDR2 FQNEAQ (reference sequence). Findings of the study overall: Confirmation was obtained in vitro that a few CMV-associated chains are specific for CMV antigens. Most observed TCR sequences were rare, whereas some public TCRs were detected in many donors. Several of the most significant clusters appeared, in a later analysis, to be linked to common viral pathogens.

This sequence joins TRBV7-9 and TRBJ2-1, with 11 bases matching TRBD2. Material for sequencing was PBMCs. The TCR comes from a young man in good health and CMV-seropositive. The CDR3 region has the DNA TGTGCCAGCAGCTTGACTAGCGGGACATACAATGAGCAGTTCTTC. Translating it yields CASSLTSGTYNEQFF.